The following is a T cell receptor (beta chain) sequence with its context. Antigen: not known. PCR primers comprised 60 Vbeta and 13 Jbeta primers. Produced via immunoSEQ multiplex PCR; TCRdb's table is partial and in-frame only. Found here are about 130,000 clones, less than 85% of them singletons; the top ten hold approximately 2.1%. These data belong to a study of cytomegalovirus exposure and HLA in healthy donors. The V gene's germline CDR1 is SNHLY and CDR2 FYNNEI. CDR3 length equals 15 residues. V was shortened by 5 bases and J by 3 bases, with 17 bases between the two germline ends. Study-wide findings and caveats: Fewer N-insertions (relative to the 666-donor mean) were reportedly seen in an Asian-associated ancestry cluster in a later analysis. Segments of the TCR beta V type were, in most cases, productive about 90% or about 30% of the time in an earlier analysis.

The chain uses TRBV2 and TRBJ2-7, with D unresolved. The specimen sequenced was PBMCs. This clonotype was sampled from a middle-aged woman in good health and CMV-seropositive. The CDR3 reads CASSSTRSNYYEQYF. Here the CDR3 DNA reads TGTGCCAGCAGTTCAACCCGCTCAAACTACTACGAGCAGTACTTC.